One T cell receptor beta chain is described in this entry. The antigen remains undetermined. The sample belongs to a study of cytomegalovirus exposure and HLA in healthy donors. This table comes from immunoSEQ multiplex PCR, and its TCRdb copy is limited to in-frame clones, with some not included. The sample holds about 250,000 clones, approximately 90% seen once. CDR3 length: 16 amino acids. V trimming: 3 bases; J trimming: 5 bases; junction bases outside the gene matches: 8. The germline CDR1 and CDR2 sequences are MNHEY and SMNVEV (reference sequence). Overall study results and limits: Among TCR sequences, most were rare, though some public TCRs appeared in many donors. Reports indicated that the classifier achieved high specificity and sensitivity in diagnosing cytomegalovirus status. In a later analysis, first-cohort TCR clusters were found to tend to co-occur in the 130 or so validation repertoires.

The gene calls are TRBV27 and TRBJ2-2; TRBD1 matches 8 bases. This sequence was found in a young man in good health and CMV-seronegative. Sample: PBMCs. In DNA, the CDR3 is TGTGCCAGCAGTTTTGGACAGGGCGCCCGTACCGGGGAGCTGTTTTTT. This translates into CASSFGQGARTGELFF.